This T cell receptor (beta chain) was identified in a study of cytomegalovirus exposure and HLA in healthy donors. Study-wide points: Productive rates of about 90% or about 30% were seen for most TCR beta V segments in an earlier analysis. 16,951 TCR beta sequences were associated with HLA alleles at 0.05 false discovery rate in a later analysis. The classifier reportedly diagnosed cytomegalovirus status with high sensitivity and specificity.

PCR amplification relied on 60 Vbeta primers (plus 13 Jbeta primers). Using immunoSEQ multiplex PCR, the repertoire was profiled, and TCRdb retains in-frame clones only, with some absent. The profile covers about 190,000 clones, with about four fifths appearing a single time and over 2% taken by the ten largest. This clone was found once. As yet, its antigen is unknown. Trimming left V 7 bases short and J 7 bases short, with 13 bases between. Germline assignment: CDR1 MDHEN and CDR2 SYDVKM. This CDR3 has 13 residues. The study sampled nominally healthy donors, though unrecorded immune exposures were likely.

This clonotype was obtained from a woman aged 45 to 65 in good health and CMV-seropositive. Specimen: PBMCs. The rearrangement joins TRBV28 to TRBJ2-2, with a possible D match to TRBD2 (6 bases). The CDR3 is CASTLPGGGELFF. In DNA form, the CDR3 reads TGTGCCAGCACCTTGCCCGGGGGCGGGGAGCTGTTTTTT.